What follows describes a single T cell receptor (beta chain). What it binds is unknown. These data are taken from a study of shared clonotypes between healthy human individuals. Study results and caveats: Clonotypes shared by all four donors outscored non-shared clonotypes in generation probability.

Running of the assay took place at deep level. TCRdb's table, derived via immunoSEQ multiplex PCR, lists solely in-frame clones and lacks some. Among around 1.5 million clones listed, 98% were seen once. Trimming shortened V by 0 bases and J by 2 bases, and 7 bases separated the two germline ends. Germline CDR1 reads SGHTA; CDR2 reads FQGTGA. The CDR3 has 14 amino acids. This sequence was found in a man between 25 and 39 years old in good health. The chain combines TRBV7-3 with TRBJ1-1; D gene ambiguous. Sequencing used naive CD4+ T cells sorted from blood. The sample's subset: CD45RA+ positively selected. In DNA form, the CDR3 reads TGTGCCAGCAGCTTAACGGAGCAAAACACTGAAGCTTTCTTT. It translates to CASSLTEQNTEAFF.